The 9 T cell receptor beta chains in this list originate from one sample, sequenced in a study of shared clonotypes between healthy human individuals. This table comes from immunoSEQ multiplex PCR, and its TCRdb copy is limited to in-frame clones, with some not included. The sample holds some 2 million clones, roughly 94% seen once. Naive-designated CD8 cells lacked CD45RO, were positively enriched for CCR7, and omitted terminally differentiated effector memory CD45RA+ cells. Sequencing was performed on naive CD8+ T cells sorted from blood. The receptors originated from a man between 18 and 29 years old in good health.

V and J are TRBV29-1 and TRBJ2-7; D tentatively fits TRBD1 or TRBD2 (6 bases each). The V and J ends lost 4 bases and 6 bases respectively, with 13 bases between them. The CDR3 contains 12 residues. Germline V gene data show CDR1 as SQVTM and CDR2 as ANQGSEA. CDR3 nucleotides: TGCAGCGTTGGGTCAGGGGAGGTCGAGCAGTACTTC. Residues: CSVGSGEVEQYF.

This chain uses TRBV4-1 with TRBJ1-1; TRBD1 matches 8 bases. Germline V CDR1 and CDR2: MGHRA, YSYEKL. V shed 6 bases, J shed 0 bases, and the junction held 9 bases outside the gene matches. The CDR3 extends over 16 amino acids. The CDR3 region is CASSWDRLTMNTEAFF. As DNA, the CDR3 is TGCGCCAGCAGTTGGGACAGGCTCACCATGAACACTGAAGCTTTCTTT.

About this clone: In the same sample, other DNA sequences code for this CDR3. The chain recombines TRBV5-4 with TRBJ2-7; D uncertain. The CDR3 has 12 amino acids. Germline V CDR1 and CDR2: SGHNT, YYREEE (reference sequence). V lost 1 base, J lost 4 bases, and 6 bases lay in between. CDR3 nucleotide sequence: TGTGCCAGCAGCTTGTCCGGTTACGAGCAGTACTTC. Translated: CASSLSGYEQYF.

Points on this clone: Within the sample, other DNA sequences also encode this same CDR3. The rearrangement joins TRBV5-4 to TRBJ2-7; tentative D call: TRBD2 (6 bases). The CDR3 runs to 12 residues. Germline values: CDR1 SGHNT, CDR2 YYREEE (reference sequence). Trimming stripped 2 bases from V and 6 bases from J, with 9 bases between. The CDR3 reads CASSLEGGEQYF. Written as DNA, the CDR3 is TGTGCCAGCAGCTTAGAGGGAGGCGAGCAGTACTTC.

CDR3 nucleotide sequence: TGTGCCTGGAGTAGGGGGCCAGGGGGCGTCACAGATACGCAGTATTTT. Encoded protein: CAWSRGPGGVTDTQYF. The rearrangement joins TRBV30 to TRBJ2-3; TRBD1 aligns across 8 bases. CDR1 is GTSNPN, CDR2 SVGIG, per germline (reference sequence). The length of the CDR3 is 16 residues. V trimming: 2 bases; J trimming: 2 bases; junction bases outside the gene matches: 9.

The DNA of the CDR3 is TGTGCCAGCAGTGAATTTGGCGGCGGGGGGGTAACAGATACGCAGTATTTT. Protein: CASSEFGGGGVTDTQYF. V and J are TRBV6-1 and TRBJ2-3; TRBD2 aligns across 9 bases. Unmatched junction bases numbered 9, after V lost 2 bases and J lost 3 bases. Germline V gene data show CDR1 as MNHNS and CDR2 as SASEGT. This CDR3 has 17 amino acids.

V gene TRBV6-5 combines with J gene TRBJ1-1, with a weak D call TRBD1 (5 bases). Germline values: CDR1 MNHEY, CDR2 SVGAGI. Trimming removed 4 bases at V and 3 bases at J, with 12 bases between. The CDR3 has 14 amino acids. In nucleotides, the CDR3 is TGTGCCAGCAGTTTCGGGACCGCTTACACTGAAGCTTTCTTT. It specifies CASSFGTAYTEAFF.

The CDR3, as DNA: TGTGCCAGCAGCTTGGGTGTTGGAAACACCATATATTTT. This sequence encodes CASSLGVGNTIYF. This sequence joins TRBV5-6 and TRBJ1-3; no clear D. The CDR3 consists of 13 residues. Germline-derived CDR1 and CDR2 are SGHDT and YYEEEE. With 0 bases removed from V and 3 bases from J, the gap between germline ends came to 4 bases.

This rearrangement joins TRBV4-1 to TRBJ2-7; the D is unclear. The germline V and J ends were trimmed by 2 bases and 2 bases, with 10 bases remaining between them. The CDR3 spans 14 residues. Looked up from germline, CDR1 is MGHRA and CDR2 is YSYEKL. Written as DNA, the CDR3 is TGCGCCAGCAGCCAACGGCAGTCCACCTACGAGCAGTACTTC. It specifies CASSQRQSTYEQYF.